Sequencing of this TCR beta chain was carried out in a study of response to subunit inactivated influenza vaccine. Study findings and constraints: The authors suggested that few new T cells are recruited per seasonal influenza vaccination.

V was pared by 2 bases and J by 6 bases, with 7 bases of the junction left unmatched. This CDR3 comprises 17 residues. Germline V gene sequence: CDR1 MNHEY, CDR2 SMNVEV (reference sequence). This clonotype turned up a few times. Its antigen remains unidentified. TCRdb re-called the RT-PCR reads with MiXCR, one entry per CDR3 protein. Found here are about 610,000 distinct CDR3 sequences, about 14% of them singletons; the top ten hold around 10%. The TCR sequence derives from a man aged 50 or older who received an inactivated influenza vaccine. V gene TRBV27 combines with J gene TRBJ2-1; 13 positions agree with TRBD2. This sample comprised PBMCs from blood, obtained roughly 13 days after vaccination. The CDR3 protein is CASSLILAGGPSNEQFF. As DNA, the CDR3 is TGTGCCAGCAGTTTAATACTAGCGGGAGGGCCGAGCAATGAGCAGTTCTTC.